This TCR beta chain was identified during a study of molecular identifiers for immune sequencing clone quantification. TCRdb re-derived calls from the PCR reads in MiXCR, one entry per CDR3 protein. Of 400,000 to 600,000 distinct CDR3 sequences in the sample, about a quarter were seen once. Researchers sorted naive CD8 T cells as cells that were CD8+CD4-CCR7+CD45RA+. The germline gives CDR1 SGDLS, CDR2 YYNGEE. The CDR3 is 17 amino acids. Trimming removed 1 base from V and 1 base from J; junction bases left unmatched: 4. This clonotype was recorded many times. V is TRBV9 and J is TRBJ2-3; 12 bases fit TRBD2. The source of this sequence is a human donor in good health. Some libraries in this study had Jurkat cell RNA spiked in. Sequencing used naive CD8+ T cells from blood, with Jurkat cell RNA spiked in. The sample's subset: FACS-sorted CD8+CD4-CCR7+CD45RA+ naive T cells. The CDR3, as DNA: TGTGCCAGCAGCGTACTAGCGGGGGGGCCGGGCACAGATACGCAGTATTTT. Residues: CASSVLAGGPGTDTQYF.